The following is a T cell receptor beta chain sequence with its context. Antigen: not known. TRB rearrangements spanning V, D and J were amplified using mixed TRB-A/B primers. Using its own MiXCR run on the multiplex PCR reads, TCRdb lists one record per CDR3 protein. The sample yields 10,000 or so distinct CDR3 sequences, 20% to 30% seen once. This specimen belongs to a study of T cell repertoires in aging, cancer and after chemotherapy. About the research overall: Over several months to years, re-sampled healthy donor repertoires clearly shared clones.

The template was genomic DNA from peripheral blood, not RNA. Study observations and caveats: Compared with age-matched healthy donors, untreated hematological or solid cancer patients showed higher blood TCR clonality. The repertoire data cannot show anything about immunological memory following chemotherapy.

Germline CDR1 is MGHRA and CDR2 is YSYEKL. The CDR3 is 13 residues long. V was clipped by 4 bases and J by 8 bases, with 11 bases between them. The sequencing sample was made of blood. The V and J genes are TRBV4-1 and TRBJ1-4; D unclear. The clonotype comes from a human donor in good health. DNA for the CDR3: TGCGCCAGCAGCCCCCGAGTGTTGGAAAAACTGTTTTTT. This gives the protein CASSPRVLEKLFF.